The clone carrying this T cell receptor (beta chain) was detected ten times or more. Investigators prepared the TCR beta libraries by applying iRepertoire HTBI primers and Arm-PCR of CDR3 regions. MiXCR was run by TCRdb on the multiplex PCR reads, yielding one entry per CDR3 protein. Here the sample spans a few hundred thousand distinct CDR3 sequences, 15% being singletons. V was trimmed by 3 bases and J by 8 bases, leaving 19 bases between them. Germline V lookup: CDR1 SGHDN, CDR2 FVKESK. The CDR3 has 16 residues. The data stem from a study of regulatory T cells in long-lasting Graves disease. Specified time point: newly diagnosed GD, antithyroid drugs for less than 3 months. PBMC RNA served as the TCR library source. In addition, the sample was reused for a study of T cells in Graves' hyperthyroidism and ophthalmopathy. In that study: First-round RT-PCR targeting the TCR CDR3 was performed with the HTBI primer set.

The chain is built from TRBV14 and TRBJ1-4, with D perhaps matching TRBD1 (6 bases). This TCR was recovered from a woman between 35 and 50 years old with Graves disease. The sample in question was peripheral blood mononuclear cells (PBMCs), obtained at new diagnosis, from a patient treated with antithyroid drugs. For the CDR3, the DNA is TGTGCCAGCAGCCAGTACTCCGGGACACGCGGGGAAAAACTGTTTTTT. It encodes CASSQYSGTRGEKLFF.